This T cell receptor beta chain comes out of a study of T cell changes during pregnancy in multiple sclerosis. Here immunoSEQ multiplex PCR was the method, and the copy in TCRdb shows in-frame clones only, minus some. The sample comprises 12,000 or so clones, 84% of which are singletons, and approximately 10% rests with the top ten. Germline V gene lookup returns CDR1 MGHDK and CDR2 SYGVNS. The CDR3 spans 13 residues. J gave up 3 bases and V 3 bases, and 2 bases lay outside the gene matches. This sequence joins TRBV25-1 and TRBJ2-7, with TRBD1 matching 7 bases. Sequenced here: CD8+ T cells from peripheral blood mononuclear cells, sampled after pregnancy. This sequence originates from a female donor in good health, enrolled as a control in a pregnancy study. CDR3 loop: CASSERGRYEQYF. The CDR3 nucleotides are TGTGCCAGCAGTGAGAGGGGGCGCTACGAGCAGTACTTC.